The 3 T cell receptor beta chains reported below all come from one sample, sequenced in a study of control samples from healthy donors and cancer patients (dated by TCRdb to 2020 to 2021). Libraries were made using the immunoSEQ multiplex PCR assay. TCRdb provides this immuneACCESS table in a form limited to in-frame rearrangements. Some clones are lacking; in checked studies, under half of them reflect an unresolved V gene, and why the rest are absent is not known. Counted in this sample were tens of thousands of clones; 70% to 90% of them appeared once. The ten largest clones add up to 19% of the sample. Sequencing was carried out using blood. The receptors here all came from a man aged 30 to 39 in good health.

The V gene is TRBV9, the J gene TRBJ2-5; the D gene could be TRBD1 or TRBD2 (5 bases each). V lost 4 bases to trimming and J lost 2 bases, with 18 bases between them. Germline assignment: CDR1 SGDLS and CDR2 YYNGEE. The CDR3 has 16 amino acids. The DNA for the CDR3 is TGTGCCAGCAGCCCCACGGGGCCTCCGGTGCAAGAGACCCAGTACTTC. It specifies CASSPTGPPVQETQYF.

The genes are TRBV7-9 and TRBJ2-5, with D perhaps matching TRBD1 (6 bases). CDR3 length: 16 amino acids. V was shortened by 0 bases and J by 5 bases, with 16 bases between the two germline ends. From germline, CDR1 is SEHNR and CDR2 FQNEAQ (reference sequence). CDR3 amino acids: CASSLASGGEDETQYF. The CDR3 DNA sequence: TGTGCCAGCAGCTTAGCGAGTGGGGGCGAGGATGAGACCCAGTACTTC. The full variable domain, its missing parts supplied by reference TRBV7-9 and TRBJ2-5, is DTGVSQNPRHKITKRGQNVTFRCDPISEHNRLYWYRQTLGQGPEFLTYFQNEAQLEKSRLLSDRFSAERPKGSFSTLEIQRTEQGDSAMYLCASSLASGGEDETQYFGPGTRLLVL.

The chain combines TRBV10-1 with TRBJ2-2; possibly TRBD1 for D (6 bases). CDR3 length: 14 residues. The germline V gene has CDR1 WNHNN and CDR2 SYGVQD (reference sequence). Trimming took off 5 bases at V and 7 bases at J, with 14 bases between the two ends. The CDR3 loop reads CASSISGAGGELFF. The CDR3 DNA sequence: TGCGCCAGCAGTATCTCAGGGGCTGGCGGGGAGCTGTTTTTT.